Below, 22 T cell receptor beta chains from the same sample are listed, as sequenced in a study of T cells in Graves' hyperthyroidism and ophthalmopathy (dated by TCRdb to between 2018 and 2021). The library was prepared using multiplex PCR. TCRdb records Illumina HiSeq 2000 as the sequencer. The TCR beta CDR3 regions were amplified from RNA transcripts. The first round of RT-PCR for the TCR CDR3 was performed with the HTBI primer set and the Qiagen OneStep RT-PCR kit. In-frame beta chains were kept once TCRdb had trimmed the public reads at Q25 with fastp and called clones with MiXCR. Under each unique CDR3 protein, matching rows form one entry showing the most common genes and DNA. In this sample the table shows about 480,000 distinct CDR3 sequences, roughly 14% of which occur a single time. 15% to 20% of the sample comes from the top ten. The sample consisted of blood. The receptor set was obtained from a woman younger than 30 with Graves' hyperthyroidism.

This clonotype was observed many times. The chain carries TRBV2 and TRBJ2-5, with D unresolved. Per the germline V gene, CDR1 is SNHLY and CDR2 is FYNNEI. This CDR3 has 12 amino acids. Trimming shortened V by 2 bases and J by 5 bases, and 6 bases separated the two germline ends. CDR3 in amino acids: CASSELVETQYF. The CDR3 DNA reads TGTGCCAGCAGTGAATTAGTTGAGACCCAGTACTTC.

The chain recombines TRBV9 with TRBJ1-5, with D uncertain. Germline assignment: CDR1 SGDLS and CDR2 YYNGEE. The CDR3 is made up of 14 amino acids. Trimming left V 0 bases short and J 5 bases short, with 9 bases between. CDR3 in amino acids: CASSVGSEDQPQHF. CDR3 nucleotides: TGTGCCAGCAGCGTAGGGTCAGAGGATCAGCCCCAGCATTTT.

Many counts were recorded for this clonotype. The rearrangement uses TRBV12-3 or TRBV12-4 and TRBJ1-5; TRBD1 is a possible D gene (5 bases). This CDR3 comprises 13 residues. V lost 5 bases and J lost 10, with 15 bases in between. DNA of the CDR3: TGTGCCAGCAGTGACGGGACGGTTCCACCCCAGCATTTT. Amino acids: CASSDGTVPPQHF.

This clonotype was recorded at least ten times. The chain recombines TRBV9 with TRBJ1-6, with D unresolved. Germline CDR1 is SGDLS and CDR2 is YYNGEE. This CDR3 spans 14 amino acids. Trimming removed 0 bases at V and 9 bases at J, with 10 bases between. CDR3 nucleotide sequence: TGTGCCAGCAGCGTAGACACCGGAGGTTCACCCCTCCACTTT. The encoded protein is CASSVDTGGSPLHF.

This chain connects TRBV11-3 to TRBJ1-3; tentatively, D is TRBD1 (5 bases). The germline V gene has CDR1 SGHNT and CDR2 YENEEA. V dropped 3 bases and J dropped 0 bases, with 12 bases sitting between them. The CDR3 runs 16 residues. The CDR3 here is CASSFDRRTSGNTIYF. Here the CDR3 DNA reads TGTGCCAGCAGCTTCGACAGAAGGACCTCTGGAAACACCATATATTTT.

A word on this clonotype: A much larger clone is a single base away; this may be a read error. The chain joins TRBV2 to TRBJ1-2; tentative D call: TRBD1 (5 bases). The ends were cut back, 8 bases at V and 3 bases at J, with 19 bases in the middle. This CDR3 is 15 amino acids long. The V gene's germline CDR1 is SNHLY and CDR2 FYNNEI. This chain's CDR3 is CASGPGRISYYGYTF. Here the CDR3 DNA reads TGTGCCAGCGGCCCGGGACGGATCTCTTACTATGGCTACACCTTC.

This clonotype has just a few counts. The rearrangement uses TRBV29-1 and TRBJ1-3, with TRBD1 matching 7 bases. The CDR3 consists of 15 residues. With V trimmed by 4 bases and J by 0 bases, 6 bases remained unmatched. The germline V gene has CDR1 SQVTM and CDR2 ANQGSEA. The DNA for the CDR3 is TGCAGCGTTGTGTACAGGGGTTTCTCTGGAAACACCATATATTTT. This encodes CSVVYRGFSGNTIYF.

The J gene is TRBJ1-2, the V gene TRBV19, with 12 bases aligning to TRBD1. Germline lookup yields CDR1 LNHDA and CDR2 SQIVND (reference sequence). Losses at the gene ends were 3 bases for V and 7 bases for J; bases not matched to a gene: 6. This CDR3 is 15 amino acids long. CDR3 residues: CASSIRDRGPLGYTF. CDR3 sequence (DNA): TGTGCCAGTAGTATTAGGGACAGGGGGCCACTTGGCTACACCTTC. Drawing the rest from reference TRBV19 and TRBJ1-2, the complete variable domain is DGGITQSPKYLFRKEGQNVTLSCEQNLNHDAMYWYRQDPGQGLRLIYYSQIVNDFQKGDIAEGYSVSREKKESFPLTVTSAQKNPTAFYLCASSIRDRGPLGYTFGSGTRLTVV.

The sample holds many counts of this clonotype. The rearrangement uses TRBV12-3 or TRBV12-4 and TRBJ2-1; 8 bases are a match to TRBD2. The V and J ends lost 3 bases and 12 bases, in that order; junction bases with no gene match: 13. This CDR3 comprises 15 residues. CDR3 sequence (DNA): TGTGCCAGCAGTTTCGGGGGGGGGGCACGGATTCGGCAGTTCTTC. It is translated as CASSFGGGARIRQFF.

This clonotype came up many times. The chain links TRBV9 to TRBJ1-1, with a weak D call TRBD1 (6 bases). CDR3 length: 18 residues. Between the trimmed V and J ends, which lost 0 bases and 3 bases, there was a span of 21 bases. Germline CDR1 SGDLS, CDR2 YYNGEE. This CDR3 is CASSVATIKGGEDTEAFF. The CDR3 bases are TGTGCCAGCAGCGTAGCTACGATCAAGGGGGGAGAAGACACTGAAGCTTTCTTT.

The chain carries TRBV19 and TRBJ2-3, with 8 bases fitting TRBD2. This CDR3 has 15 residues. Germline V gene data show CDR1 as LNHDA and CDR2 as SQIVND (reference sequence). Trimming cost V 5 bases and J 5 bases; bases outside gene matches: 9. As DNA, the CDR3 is TGTGCCAGTAGTCTCCAGGGACTAGGGAGAGATACGCAGTATTTT. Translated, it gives CASSLQGLGRDTQYF.

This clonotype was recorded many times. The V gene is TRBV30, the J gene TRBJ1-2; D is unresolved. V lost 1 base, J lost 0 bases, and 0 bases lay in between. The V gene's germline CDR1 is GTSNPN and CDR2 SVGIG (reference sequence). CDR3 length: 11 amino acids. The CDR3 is CAWSANYGYTF. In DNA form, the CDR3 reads TGTGCCTGGAGTGCTAACTATGGCTACACCTTC.

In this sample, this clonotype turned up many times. CDR3 region: CASSRDWNQPQHF. CDR3 DNA sequence: TGTGCCAGCAGCAGGGACTGGAATCAGCCCCAGCATTTT. The chain links TRBV9 to TRBJ1-5; tentatively, D is TRBD1 (5 bases). CDR3 length: 13 residues. Trimming took off 4 bases at V and 4 bases at J, with 9 bases between the two ends. Germline values: CDR1 SGDLS, CDR2 YYNGEE.

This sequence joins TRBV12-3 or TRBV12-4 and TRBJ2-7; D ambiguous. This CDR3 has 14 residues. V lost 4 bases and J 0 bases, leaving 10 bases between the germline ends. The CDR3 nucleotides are TGTGCCAGCAGTTGGGTGGGAAGCTCCTACGAGCAGTACTTC. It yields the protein CASSWVGSSYEQYF.

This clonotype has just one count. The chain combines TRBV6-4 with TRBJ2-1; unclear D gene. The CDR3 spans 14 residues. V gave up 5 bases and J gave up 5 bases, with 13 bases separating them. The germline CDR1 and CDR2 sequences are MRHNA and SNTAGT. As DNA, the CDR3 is TGTGCCAGCAGTTCCCCGGGTCGGAACAATGAGCAGTTCTTC. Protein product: CASSSPGRNNEQFF.

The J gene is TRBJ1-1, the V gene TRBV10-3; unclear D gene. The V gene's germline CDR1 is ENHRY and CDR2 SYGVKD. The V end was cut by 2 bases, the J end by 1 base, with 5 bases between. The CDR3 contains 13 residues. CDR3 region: CAISEVSNTEAFF. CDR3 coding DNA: TGTGCCATCAGTGAGGTCTCGAACACTGAAGCTTTCTTT.

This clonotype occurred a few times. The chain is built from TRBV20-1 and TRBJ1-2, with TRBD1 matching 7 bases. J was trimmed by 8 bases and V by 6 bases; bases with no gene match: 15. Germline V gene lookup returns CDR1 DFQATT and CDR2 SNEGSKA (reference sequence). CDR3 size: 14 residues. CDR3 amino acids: CSAQNVGGSEGYTF. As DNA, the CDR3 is TGCAGTGCCCAAAATGTAGGGGGCTCAGAGGGCTACACCTTC.

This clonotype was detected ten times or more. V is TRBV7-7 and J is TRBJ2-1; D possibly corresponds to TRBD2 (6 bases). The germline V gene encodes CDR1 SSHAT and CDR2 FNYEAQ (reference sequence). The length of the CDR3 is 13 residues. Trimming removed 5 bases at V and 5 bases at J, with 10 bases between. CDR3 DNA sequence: TGTGCCAGCAGCCATGGGACTGACAATGAGCAGTTCTTC. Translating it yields CASSHGTDNEQFF.

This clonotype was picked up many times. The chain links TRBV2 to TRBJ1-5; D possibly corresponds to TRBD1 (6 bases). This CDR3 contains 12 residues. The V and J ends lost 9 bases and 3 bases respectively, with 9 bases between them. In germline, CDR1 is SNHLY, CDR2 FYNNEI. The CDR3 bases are TGTGCCAGTACAGGGTACAATCAGCCCCAGCATTTT. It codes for CASTGYNQPQHF.

The CDR3 bases are TGTGCTGCATCCCCGGGTAGCGGGAGTTTACGTCGAGAGACCCAGTACTTC. This gives the protein CAASPGSGSLRRETQYF. This chain connects TRBV6-1 to TRBJ2-5; 9 bases are shared with TRBD2. Germline CDR1 and CDR2: MNHNS and SASEGT. The CDR3 runs 17 residues.

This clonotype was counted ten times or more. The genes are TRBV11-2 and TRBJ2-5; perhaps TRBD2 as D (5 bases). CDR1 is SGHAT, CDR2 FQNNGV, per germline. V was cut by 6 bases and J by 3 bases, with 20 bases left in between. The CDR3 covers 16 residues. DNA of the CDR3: TGTGCCAGCAGAGATGAAGACGGCTGGCGGGAAGAGACCCAGTACTTC. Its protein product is CASRDEDGWREETQYF.

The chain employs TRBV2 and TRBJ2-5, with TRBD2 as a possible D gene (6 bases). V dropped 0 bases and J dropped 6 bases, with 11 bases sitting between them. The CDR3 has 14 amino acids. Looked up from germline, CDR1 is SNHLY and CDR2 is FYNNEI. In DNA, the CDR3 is TGTGCCAGCAGTGAAGCAACTAGCAGGAAGACCCAGTACTTC. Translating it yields CASSEATSRKTQYF.